The 3 T cell receptor beta chains given below trace back to one sample, sequenced in a study of technical replicates of blood from several donors. Data came from immunoSEQ multiplex PCR; TCRdb stores just in-frame clones and leaves some out. The sample holds about 94,000 clones, 90% to 96% seen once. The sample comprised T cells isolated from PBMCs. All receptors derive from a human donor in good health.

This chain connects TRBV30 to TRBJ1-1, with a tentative D call TRBD1 (5 bases). Germline CDR1 GTSNPN, CDR2 SVGIG (reference sequence). V was pared by 4 bases and J by 0 bases, with 6 bases between. The CDR3 has 12 amino acids. The CDR3 here is CAWTGLNTEAFF. The DNA of the CDR3 is TGTGCCTGGACAGGGTTGAACACTGAAGCTTTCTTT.

This rearrangement joins TRBV7-3 to TRBJ2-1, with 10 bases identical to TRBD2. V was clipped by 1 base and J by 2 bases; unmatched bases: 5. CDR1 is SGHTA and CDR2 is FQGTGA in the germline V gene. The CDR3 loop spans 17 amino acids. The CDR3 DNA reads as TGTGCCAGCAGCTTAATCCCTAGCGGGAGCACCTACAATGAGCAGTTCTTC. Its protein is CASSLIPSGSTYNEQFF.

The gene calls are TRBV15 and TRBJ2-3; D is possibly TRBD1 (6 bases). Per the germline V gene, CDR1 is LNHNV and CDR2 is YYDKDF (reference sequence). Deletions cut 3 bases from V and 2 bases from J, with 12 bases between. This CDR3 comprises 15 residues. The CDR3 nucleotides are TGTGCCACCAGCAGGTCCACAGGGCCCACAGATACGCAGTATTTT. It encodes CATSRSTGPTDTQYF.